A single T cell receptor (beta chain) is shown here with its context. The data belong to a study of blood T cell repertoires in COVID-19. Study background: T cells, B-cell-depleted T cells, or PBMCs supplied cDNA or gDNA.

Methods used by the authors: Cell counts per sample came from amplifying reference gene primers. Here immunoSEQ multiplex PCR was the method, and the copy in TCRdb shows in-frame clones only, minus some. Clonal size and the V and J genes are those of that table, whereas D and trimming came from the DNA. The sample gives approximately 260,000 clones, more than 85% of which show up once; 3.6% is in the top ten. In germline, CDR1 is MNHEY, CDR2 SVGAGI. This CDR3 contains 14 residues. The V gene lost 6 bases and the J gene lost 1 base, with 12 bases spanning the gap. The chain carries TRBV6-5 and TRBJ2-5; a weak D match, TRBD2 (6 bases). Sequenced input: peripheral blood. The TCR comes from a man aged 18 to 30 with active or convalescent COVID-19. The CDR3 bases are TGTGCCAGCAGCCGTCCGGGACTCCAAGAGACCCAGTACTTC. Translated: CASSRPGLQETQYF.